Following are 5 T cell receptor beta chains from one sample sequenced in a study of T cell responses to AZD1222 COVID-19 vaccine. TCRdb keeps only in-frame clones here, not all; method: immunoSEQ multiplex PCR. The repertoire holds over 40,000 clones, 84% seen once, with about a quarter in the top ten. Material: peripheral blood, obtained on day 0 of AZD1222 vaccination. These receptors were obtained from an adult in good health.

The chain carries TRBV3-1 (or the pseudogene TRBV3-2) and TRBJ2-7; D is unclear. The germline CDR1 and CDR2 sequences are LGHDT and YNNKEL (reference sequence). V was pared by 8 bases and J by 1 base, with 12 bases between. The CDR3 length is 13 residues. CDR3 sequence (DNA): TGTGCCAGCCGACGGACGGCTTCCTACGAGCAGTACTTC. Encoded protein: CASRRTASYEQYF.

This clone was counted only a few times. The rearrangement joins TRBV7-2 to TRBJ2-1, with 15 bases matching TRBD2. Trimming at V came to 5 bases and at J to 10 bases, leaving 3 bases not matched to a gene. Germline V gene lookup returns CDR1 SGHTA and CDR2 FQGNSA. The length of the CDR3 is 14 residues. For the CDR3, the DNA is TGTGCCAGCAGCCCCGGACTAGCGGGAGGGGAGCAGTTCTTC. This translates into CASSPGLAGGEQFF.

This CDR3 reads CASSDGADYGYTF. CDR3 nucleotide sequence: TGCGCCAGCAGTGATGGAGCGGACTATGGCTACACCTTC. The chain combines TRBV10-1 with TRBJ1-2, with unresolved D. The germline V gene encodes CDR1 WNHNN and CDR2 SYGVQD (reference sequence). Trimming took 3 bases from V and 3 from J, leaving 8 bases between them. This CDR3 spans 13 amino acids.

J is TRBJ2-1 and V is TRBV12-3 or TRBV12-4; unclear D gene. Trimming took off 1 base at V and 4 bases at J, with 5 bases between the two ends. The CDR3 length is 13 residues. This CDR3 is CASSLDTYNEQFF. In DNA, the CDR3 is TGTGCCAGCAGTTTAGACACGTACAATGAGCAGTTCTTC.

This chain uses TRBV5-1 with TRBJ1-1, with D uncertain. The V and J ends lost 0 bases and 1 base respectively, with 7 bases between them. The CDR3 is made up of 14 amino acids. CDR1 SGHRS and CDR2 YFSETQ come from the germline V gene. The DNA of the CDR3 is TGCGCCAGCAGCTTGGATGGTAAGAACACTGAAGCTTTCTTT. Translating it yields CASSLDGKNTEAFF. Variable domain in full (rest from reference TRBV5-1 and TRBJ1-1): KAGVTQTPRYLIKTRGQQVTLSCSPISGHRSVSWYQQTPGQGLQFLFEYFSETQRNKGNFPGRFSGRQFSNSRSEMNVSTLELGDSALYLCASSLDGKNTEAFFGQGTRLTVV.